This T cell receptor beta chain was found in a study of blood T cell repertoires in COVID-19. Study information: Samples came from the United States, Italy and Spain, spanning acute and convalescent COVID-19.

Assay used: immunoSEQ multiplex PCR; TCRdb lists only in-frame clones, some missing. The profile shows approximately 210,000 clones, around 90% of them singletons. Between the trimmed V and J ends, which lost 2 bases and 4 bases, there was a span of 17 bases. Germline-derived CDR1 and CDR2 are MNHEY and SVGAGI. The CDR3 sequence is 16 residues long. The sample consisted of PBMCs or T cells enriched from blood (not recorded which). The chain is built from TRBV6-5 and TRBJ1-2; possible D gene TRBD1, 5 bases. The sequence was obtained from a woman aged 50 to 60 with acute COVID-19. CDR3: CASSYRAGLLGYGYTF. CDR3 DNA sequence: TGTGCCAGCAGTTACAGGGCAGGGCTATTGGGCTATGGCTACACCTTC.